This T cell receptor beta chain emerged from a study of blood T cell repertoires in COVID-19. In the study overall: T cells, B-cell-depleted T cells, or PBMCs provided the cDNA or gDNA that served as material.

Here immunoSEQ multiplex PCR was the method, and the copy in TCRdb shows in-frame clones only, minus some. The sample includes fewer than 300,000 clones, around nine tenths of them seen just once. Looked up from germline, CDR1 is SGDLS and CDR2 is YYNGEE. The CDR3 is made up of 15 amino acids. Trimming left V 0 bases short and J 2 bases short, with 10 bases between. The sequenced sample was peripheral blood. The clonotype originates from a middle-aged man who had recovered from COVID-19. The chain uses TRBV9 and TRBJ2-3; D perhaps matches TRBD2 (5 bases). The CDR3 is CASSVAVGLTDTQYF. The DNA of the CDR3 is TGTGCCAGCAGCGTAGCAGTCGGACTCACAGATACGCAGTATTTT.